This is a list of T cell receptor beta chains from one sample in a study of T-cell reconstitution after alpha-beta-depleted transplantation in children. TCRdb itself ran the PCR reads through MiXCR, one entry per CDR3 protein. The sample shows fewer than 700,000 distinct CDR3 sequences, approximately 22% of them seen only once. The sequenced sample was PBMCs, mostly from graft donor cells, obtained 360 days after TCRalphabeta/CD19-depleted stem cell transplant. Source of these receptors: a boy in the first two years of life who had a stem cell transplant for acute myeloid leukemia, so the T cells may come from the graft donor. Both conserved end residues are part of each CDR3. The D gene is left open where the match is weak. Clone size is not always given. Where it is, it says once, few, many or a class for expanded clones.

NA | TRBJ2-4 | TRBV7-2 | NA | TGTGCCAGCAGCTTGGGGCTAGGCCTAAACATTCAGTACTTC | CASSLGLGLNIQYF
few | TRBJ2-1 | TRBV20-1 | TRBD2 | TGCAGTGCCACGGGGGGGCAGAATGAGCAGTTCTTC | CSATGGQNEQFF
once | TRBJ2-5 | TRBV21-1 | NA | TGTGCCAGCAGCACTTCGCGACAGGTTGGGAAAGAGACCCAGTACTTC | CASSTSRQVGKETQYF
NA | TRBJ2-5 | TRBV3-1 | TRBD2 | TGTGCCAGCAGCCAAGGGACTAGCGGGGCTCGGAGGACCCAGTACTTC | CASSQGTSGARRTQYF
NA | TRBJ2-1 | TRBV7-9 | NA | TGTGCCAGCAGCTTACCAGATTCCTACAATGAGCAGTTCTTC | CASSLPDSYNEQFF
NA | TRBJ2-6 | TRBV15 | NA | TGTGCCACCAGCAGCCAGACAGTGATTTCCTCTGGGGCCAACGTCCTGACTTTC | CATSSQTVISSGANVLTF
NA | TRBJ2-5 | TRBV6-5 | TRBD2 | TGTGCCAGCAGTTGGAGCGGGGGGGCCCAATGGACCCAGTACTTC | CASSWSGGAQWTQYF
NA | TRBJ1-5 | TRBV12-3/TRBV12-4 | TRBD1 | TGTGCCAGCAGCGGACAGGCTACCAATCAGCCCCAGCATTTT | CASSGQATNQPQHF
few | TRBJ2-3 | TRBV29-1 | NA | TGCAGCGTTGATGACACAGGGCAGGGAGATACGCAGTATTTT | CSVDDTGQGDTQYF
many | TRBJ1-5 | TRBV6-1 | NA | TGTGCCAGCGGTGGCACAGGGATATACAGCAATCAGCCCCAGCATTTT | CASGGTGIYSNQPQHF
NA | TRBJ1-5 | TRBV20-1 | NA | TGCAGTGCTAGAGATGGGTCAACTTATCAGCCCCAGCATTTT | CSARDGSTYQPQHF
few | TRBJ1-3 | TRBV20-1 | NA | TGCAGTGCTAGCGTCCGTAGTGGAAACACCATATATTTT | CSASVRSGNTIYF
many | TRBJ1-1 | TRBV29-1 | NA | TGCAGCGTTGAGATCGCGGTGAACACTGAAGCTTTCTTT | CSVEIAVNTEAFF
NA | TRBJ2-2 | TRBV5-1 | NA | TGCGCCAGCACTCCTTCTACAGGGATCGGCACCGGGGAGCTGTTTTTT | CASTPSTGIGTGELFF
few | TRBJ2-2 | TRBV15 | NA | TGTGCCACCAGCTTCGGGGGGCGGAACGGGGAGCTGTTTTTT | CATSFGGRNGELFF
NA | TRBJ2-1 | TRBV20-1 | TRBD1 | TGCAGTGCCCTCTCACCGGGACAGGGGGTATATGAGCAGTTCTTC | CSALSPGQGVYEQFF
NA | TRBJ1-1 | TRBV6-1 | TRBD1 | TGTGCCAGCAGTGGGTCACCGGGACAGGGGGGTCAAGCTTTCTTT | CASSGSPGQGGQAFF
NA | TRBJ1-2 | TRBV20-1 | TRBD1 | TGCAGTGCTCACCGACAGGGGGCGTATGGCTACACCTTC | CSAHRQGAYGYTF
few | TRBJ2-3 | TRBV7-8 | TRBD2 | TGTGCCAGCAGCTTCGGGCTAGCGGGGGGGCGAGACACAGATACGCAGTATTTT | CASSFGLAGGRDTDTQYF
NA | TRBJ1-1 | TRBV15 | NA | TGTGCCACCAGCAGACCTTATCAGGAGGCTTTCTTT | CATSRPYQEAFF
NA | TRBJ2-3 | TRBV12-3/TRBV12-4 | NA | TGTGCCAGCAGACACCGTCCGACCCTCTCAGATACGCAGTATTTT | CASRHRPTLSDTQYF